These T cell receptor beta chains were read from a single sample in a study of tissue T cells after allogeneic stem cell transplantation. Some clones are missing from TCRdb's copy, which holds only in-frame ones; the method was immunoSEQ multiplex PCR. Seen here are 20,000 to 30,000 clones, about 90% observed once, and the top ten hold approximately 2%. The material sequenced was blood, taken before transplantation. Source of these receptors: a male donor at least 60 years old who later had graft-versus-host disease after an allogeneic stem cell transplant. Both conserved end residues are part of each CDR3. The D gene is left open where the match is weak. Rows give clone size only sometimes, using once, few, many, or a class for an expanded clone.

D	J	size	V	DNA	CDR3
TRBD1	TRBJ1-5	NA	TRBV7-9	TGTGCCAGCAGCTCCGGGGGACAGCGAGGCAATCAGCCCCAGCATTTT	CASSSGGQRGNQPQHF
TRBD2	TRBJ2-7	NA	TRBV4-1	TGCGCCAGCAGCCACCGGCTGACTAGCGGGGGTGCCAACGAGCAGTACTTC	CASSHRLTSGGANEQYF
TRBD1	TRBJ1-6	NA	TRBV2	TGTGCCAGCAGTGAAAGGACAGGAAATTCACCCCTCCACTTT	CASSERTGNSPLHF
TRBD2	TRBJ2-5	NA	TRBV4-2	TGTGCCAGCAGCTCAAGAAAGTCTAGCGGGACTCAAGAGACCCAGTACTTC	CASSSRKSSGTQETQYF
NA	TRBJ1-1	NA	TRBV27	TGTGCCAGCAGTTTATCTCGCAGTAACACTGAAGCTTTCTTT	CASSLSRSNTEAFF
NA	TRBJ2-3	NA	TRBV9	TGTGCCAGCAGCGTAGAACGCTGGGCGGATACGCAGTATTTT	CASSVERWADTQYF
TRBD2	TRBJ2-2	once	TRBV24-1	TGTGCCACCAGTGATGCGGGGGGTCCGAACACCGGGGAGCTGTTTTTT	CATSDAGGPNTGELFF
NA	TRBJ2-1	NA	TRBV14	TGTGCCAGCAGCCAAGATAATGTCCTAGCGAGACCCTACAATGAGCAGTTCTTC	CASSQDNVLARPYNEQFF
NA	TRBJ1-4	once	TRBV18	TGTGCCAGCTCACTATGGGCCGGACAGACAACTAATGAAAAACTGTTTTTT	CASSLWAGQTTNEKLFF
NA	TRBJ1-2	NA	TRBV30	TGTGCCTGGAGTGTAGGCTATGGCTACACCTTC	CAWSVGYGYTF
TRBD1	TRBJ2-4	NA	TRBV6-4	TGTGCCAGCAGTCGACAGGGCAAAAACATTCAGTACTTC	CASSRQGKNIQYF
NA	TRBJ2-3	NA	TRBV5-4	TGTGCCAGCAGCTTGGATGGGACAGATACGCAGTATTTT	CASSLDGTDTQYF
TRBD1	TRBJ1-1	NA	TRBV27	TGTGCCAGCAGTCCATCCAGGGGGCGGAACACTGAAGCTTTCTTT	CASSPSRGRNTEAFF
TRBD2	TRBJ2-5	once	TRBV2	TGTGCCAGCAGGGAGAATAGCGGGAGACAAGAGACCCAGTACTTC	CASRENSGRQETQYF
TRBD2	TRBJ2-7	once	TRBV27	TGTGCCAGCAGTAGCGTGCCTAGCGGGAGCTACGAGCAGTACTTC	CASSSVPSGSYEQYF
NA	TRBJ2-3	NA	TRBV6-5	TGTGCCAGCAGTTACATAAGAGGACGCACAGATACGCAGTATTTT	CASSYIRGRTDTQYF
TRBD1	TRBJ1-1	NA	TRBV18	TGTGCCAGCACCGCGGGGGGGACAGGGGGTACTGAAGCTTTCTTT	CASTAGGTGGTEAFF
NA	TRBJ1-2	NA	TRBV2	TGTGCCTCCAAGCGGGGGCCTGACTATGGCTACACCTTC	CASKRGPDYGYTF
TRBD1	TRBJ1-2	NA	TRBV7-2	TGTGCCAGCAGCTCCCGACAGGGGGCGACCTATGGCTACACCTTC	CASSSRQGATYGYTF